This entry is about one T cell receptor (beta chain). The record originates from a study of technical replicates of blood from four donors. Generated by immunoSEQ multiplex PCR, the TCRdb table keeps only in-frame clones and is missing some. The data hold about 85,000 clones, with about 94% observed a single time. CDR1 LNHDA and CDR2 SQIVND come from the germline V gene (reference sequence). V gave up 6 bases and J gave up 5 bases, with 19 bases separating them. This CDR3 has 15 amino acids. The chain uses TRBV19 and TRBJ1-1; D is possibly TRBD1 (6 bases). Sequencing was performed on T cells isolated from PBMCs. This TCR derives from a human donor in good health. The CDR3 sequence: CASSDWGGLGTEAFF. The CDR3 nucleotides read TGTGCCAGTAGCGACTGGGGGGGGCTGGGAACTGAAGCTTTCTTT.